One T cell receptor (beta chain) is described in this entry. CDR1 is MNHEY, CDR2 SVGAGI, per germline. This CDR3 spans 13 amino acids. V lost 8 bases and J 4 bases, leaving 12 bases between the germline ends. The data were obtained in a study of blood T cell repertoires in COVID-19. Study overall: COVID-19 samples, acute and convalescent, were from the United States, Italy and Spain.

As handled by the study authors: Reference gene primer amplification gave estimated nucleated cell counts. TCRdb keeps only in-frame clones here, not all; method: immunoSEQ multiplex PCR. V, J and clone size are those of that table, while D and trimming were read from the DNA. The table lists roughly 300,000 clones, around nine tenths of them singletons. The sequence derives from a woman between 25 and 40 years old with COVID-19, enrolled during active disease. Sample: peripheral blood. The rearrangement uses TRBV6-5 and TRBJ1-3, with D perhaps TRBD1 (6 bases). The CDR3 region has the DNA TGTGCCAGCTTCAGGGGATCAGGAAACACCATATATTTT. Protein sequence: CASFRGSGNTIYF.